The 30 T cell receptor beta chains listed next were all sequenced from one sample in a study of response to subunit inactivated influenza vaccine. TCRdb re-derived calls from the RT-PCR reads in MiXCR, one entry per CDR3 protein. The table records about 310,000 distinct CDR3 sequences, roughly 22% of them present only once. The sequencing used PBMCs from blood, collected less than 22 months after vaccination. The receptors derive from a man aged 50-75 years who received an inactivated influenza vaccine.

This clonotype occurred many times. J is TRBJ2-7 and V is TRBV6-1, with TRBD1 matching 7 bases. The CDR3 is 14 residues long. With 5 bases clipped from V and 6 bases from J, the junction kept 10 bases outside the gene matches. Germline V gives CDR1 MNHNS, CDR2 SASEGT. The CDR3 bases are TGTGCCAGCAGTCGACCGGACAGGCACGGCGAGCAGTACTTC. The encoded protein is CASSRPDRHGEQYF.

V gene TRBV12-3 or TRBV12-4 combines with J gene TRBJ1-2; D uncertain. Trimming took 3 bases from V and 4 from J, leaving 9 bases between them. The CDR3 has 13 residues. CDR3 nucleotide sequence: TGTGCCAGCAGTTTTCCGGCTAGCTATGGCTACACCTTC. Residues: CASSFPASYGYTF.

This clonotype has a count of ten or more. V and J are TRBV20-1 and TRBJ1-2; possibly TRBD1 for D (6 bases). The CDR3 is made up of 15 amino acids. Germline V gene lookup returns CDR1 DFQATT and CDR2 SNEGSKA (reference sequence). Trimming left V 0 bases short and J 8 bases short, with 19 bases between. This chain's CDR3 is CSARDPILQGGGYTF. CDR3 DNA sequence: TGCAGTGCTAGAGATCCCATCTTACAGGGTGGCGGCTACACCTTC.

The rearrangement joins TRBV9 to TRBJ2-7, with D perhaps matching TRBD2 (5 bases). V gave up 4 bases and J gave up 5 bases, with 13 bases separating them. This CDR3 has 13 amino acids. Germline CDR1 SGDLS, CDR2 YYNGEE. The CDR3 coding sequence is TGTGCCAGCAGCAGATCCGGGAAGGACGAGCAGTACTTC. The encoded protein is CASSRSGKDEQYF.

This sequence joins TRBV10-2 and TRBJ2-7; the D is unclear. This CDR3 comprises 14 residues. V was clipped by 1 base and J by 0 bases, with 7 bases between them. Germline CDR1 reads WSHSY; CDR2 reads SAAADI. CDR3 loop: CASSELDTSYEQYF. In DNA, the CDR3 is TGCGCCAGCAGTGAGTTGGATACCTCCTACGAGCAGTACTTC.

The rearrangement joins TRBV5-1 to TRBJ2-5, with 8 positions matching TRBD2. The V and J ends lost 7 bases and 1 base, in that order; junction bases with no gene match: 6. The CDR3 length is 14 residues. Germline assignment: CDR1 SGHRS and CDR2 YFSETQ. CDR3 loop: CASCAGGPQETQYF. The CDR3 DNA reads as TGCGCCAGCTGCGCGGGAGGACCCCAAGAGACCCAGTACTTC.

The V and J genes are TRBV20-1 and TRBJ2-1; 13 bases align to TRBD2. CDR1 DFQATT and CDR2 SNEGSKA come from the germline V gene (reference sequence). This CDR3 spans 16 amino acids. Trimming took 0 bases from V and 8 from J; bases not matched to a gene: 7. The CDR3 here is CSARDRLAGGGDEQFF. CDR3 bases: TGCAGTGCTAGAGATCGACTAGCGGGGGGCGGGGATGAGCAGTTCTTC.

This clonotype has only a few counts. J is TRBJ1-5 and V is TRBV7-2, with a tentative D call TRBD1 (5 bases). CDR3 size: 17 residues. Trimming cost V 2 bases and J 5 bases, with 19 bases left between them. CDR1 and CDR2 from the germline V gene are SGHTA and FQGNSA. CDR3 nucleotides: TGTGCCAGCAGCTTATTGGGCAGGGAAATCTATGATCAGCCCCAGCATTTT. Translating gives CASSLLGREIYDQPQHF.

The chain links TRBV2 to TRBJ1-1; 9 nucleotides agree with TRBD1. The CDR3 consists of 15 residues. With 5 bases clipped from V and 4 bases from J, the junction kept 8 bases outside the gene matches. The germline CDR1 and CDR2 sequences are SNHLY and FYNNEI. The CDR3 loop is CASSPDRGATTEAFF. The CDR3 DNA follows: TGTGCCAGCAGTCCGGACAGGGGAGCGACCACTGAAGCTTTCTTT.

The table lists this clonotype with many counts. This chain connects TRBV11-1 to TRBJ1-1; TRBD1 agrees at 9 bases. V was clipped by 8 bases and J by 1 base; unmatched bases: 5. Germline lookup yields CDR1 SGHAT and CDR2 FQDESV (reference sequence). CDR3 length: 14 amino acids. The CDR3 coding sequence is TGTGCCAGCGGGACAGGGCAAGGGAACACTGAAGCTTTCTTT. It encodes CASGTGQGNTEAFF.

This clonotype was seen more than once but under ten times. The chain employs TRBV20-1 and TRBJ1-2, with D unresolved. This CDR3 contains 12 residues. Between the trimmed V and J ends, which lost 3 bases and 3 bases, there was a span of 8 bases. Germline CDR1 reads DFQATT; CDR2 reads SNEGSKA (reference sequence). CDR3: CSASISDYGYTF. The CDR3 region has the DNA TGCAGTGCTAGTATCTCTGACTATGGCTACACCTTC.

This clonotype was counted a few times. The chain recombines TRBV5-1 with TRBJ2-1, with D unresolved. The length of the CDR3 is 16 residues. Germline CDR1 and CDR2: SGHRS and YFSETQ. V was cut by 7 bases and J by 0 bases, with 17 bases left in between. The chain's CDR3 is CASRITPTSSYNEQFF. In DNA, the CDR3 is TGCGCCAGCCGAATAACCCCGACCAGCTCCTACAATGAGCAGTTCTTC.

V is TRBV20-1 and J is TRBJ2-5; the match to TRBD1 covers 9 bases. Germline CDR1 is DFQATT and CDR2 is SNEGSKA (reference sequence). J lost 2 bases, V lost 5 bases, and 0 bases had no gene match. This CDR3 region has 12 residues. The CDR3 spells CSAGQGQETQYF. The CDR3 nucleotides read TGCAGTGCTGGACAGGGGCAAGAGACCCAGTACTTC.

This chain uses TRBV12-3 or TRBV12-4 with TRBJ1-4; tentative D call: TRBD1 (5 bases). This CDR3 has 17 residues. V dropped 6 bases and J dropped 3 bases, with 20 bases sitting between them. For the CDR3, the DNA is TGTGCCAGCAGCCTAGTCGGGGCCTGGCACTCTAATGAAAAACTGTTTTTT. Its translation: CASSLVGAWHSNEKLFF.

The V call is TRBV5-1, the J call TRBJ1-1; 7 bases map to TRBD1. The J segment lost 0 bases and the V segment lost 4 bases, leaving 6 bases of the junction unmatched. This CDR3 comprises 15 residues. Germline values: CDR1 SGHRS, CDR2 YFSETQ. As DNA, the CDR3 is TGCGCCAGCAGCAAACAAGGACAGGTGAACACTGAAGCTTTCTTT. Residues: CASSKQGQVNTEAFF. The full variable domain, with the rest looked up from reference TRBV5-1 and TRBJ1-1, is KAGVTQTPRYLIKTRGQQVTLSCSPISGHRSVSWYQQTPGQGLQFLFEYFSETQRNKGNFPGRFSGRQFSNSRSEMNVSTLELGDSALYLCASSKQGQVNTEAFFGQGTRLTVV.

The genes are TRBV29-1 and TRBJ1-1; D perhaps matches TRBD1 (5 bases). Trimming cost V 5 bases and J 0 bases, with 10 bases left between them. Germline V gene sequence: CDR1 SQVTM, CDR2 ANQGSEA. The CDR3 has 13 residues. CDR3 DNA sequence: TGCAGCGTTAAAACAGGAATGAACACTGAAGCTTTCTTT. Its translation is CSVKTGMNTEAFF.

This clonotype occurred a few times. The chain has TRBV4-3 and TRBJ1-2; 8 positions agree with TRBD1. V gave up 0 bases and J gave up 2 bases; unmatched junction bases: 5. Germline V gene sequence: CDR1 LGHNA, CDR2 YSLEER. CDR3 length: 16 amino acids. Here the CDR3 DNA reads TGCGCCAGCAGCCAAGATCCGACAGGGGCGAACTATGGCTACACCTTC. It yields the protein CASSQDPTGANYGYTF.

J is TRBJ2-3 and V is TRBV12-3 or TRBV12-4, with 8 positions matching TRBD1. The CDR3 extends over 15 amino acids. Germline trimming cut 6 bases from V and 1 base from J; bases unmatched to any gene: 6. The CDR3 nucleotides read TGTGCCAGCAGGACGACAGGGGTCCGCACAGATACGCAGTATTTT. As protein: CASRTTGVRTDTQYF.

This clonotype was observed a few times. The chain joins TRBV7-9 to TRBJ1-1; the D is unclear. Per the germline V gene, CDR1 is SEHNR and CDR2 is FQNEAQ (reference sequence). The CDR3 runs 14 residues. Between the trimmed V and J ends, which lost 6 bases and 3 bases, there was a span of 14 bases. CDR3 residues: CASSPTGSDTEAFF. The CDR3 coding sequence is TGTGCCAGCAGTCCCACGGGGAGTGACACTGAAGCTTTCTTT.

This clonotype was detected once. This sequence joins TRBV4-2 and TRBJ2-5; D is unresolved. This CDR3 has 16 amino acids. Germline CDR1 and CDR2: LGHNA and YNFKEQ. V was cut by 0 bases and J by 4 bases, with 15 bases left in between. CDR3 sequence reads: CASSQDPLGVRETQYF. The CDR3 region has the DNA TGTGCCAGCAGCCAAGATCCCCTTGGGGTACGAGAGACCCAGTACTTC.

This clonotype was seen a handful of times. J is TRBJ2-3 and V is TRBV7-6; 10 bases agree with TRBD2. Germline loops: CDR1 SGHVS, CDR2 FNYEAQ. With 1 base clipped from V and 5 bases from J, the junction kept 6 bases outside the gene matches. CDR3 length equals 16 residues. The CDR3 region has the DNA TGTGCCAGCAGCTTAGTAGCGGGGGGTGGTGGAGATACGCAGTATTTT. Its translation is CASSLVAGGGGDTQYF.

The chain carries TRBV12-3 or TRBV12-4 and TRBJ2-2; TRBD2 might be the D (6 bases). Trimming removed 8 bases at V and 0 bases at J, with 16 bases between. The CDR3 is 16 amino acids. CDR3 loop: CASRRVGGTNTGELFF. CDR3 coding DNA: TGTGCCAGCCGTCGTGTTGGAGGGACGAACACCGGGGAGCTGTTTTTT.

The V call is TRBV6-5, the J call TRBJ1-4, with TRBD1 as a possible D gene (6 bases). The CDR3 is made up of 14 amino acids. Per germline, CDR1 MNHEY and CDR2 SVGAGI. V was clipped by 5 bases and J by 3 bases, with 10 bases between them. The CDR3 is CASSTTGSNEKLFF. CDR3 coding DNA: TGTGCCAGCAGTACTACAGGGTCTAATGAAAAACTGTTTTTT.

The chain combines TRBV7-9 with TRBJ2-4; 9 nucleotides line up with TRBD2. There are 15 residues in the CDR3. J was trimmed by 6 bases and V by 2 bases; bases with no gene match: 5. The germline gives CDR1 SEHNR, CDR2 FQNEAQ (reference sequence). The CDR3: CASSLSTGLANIQYF. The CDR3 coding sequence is TGTGCCAGCAGCTTAAGTACGGGACTAGCAAACATTCAGTACTTC.

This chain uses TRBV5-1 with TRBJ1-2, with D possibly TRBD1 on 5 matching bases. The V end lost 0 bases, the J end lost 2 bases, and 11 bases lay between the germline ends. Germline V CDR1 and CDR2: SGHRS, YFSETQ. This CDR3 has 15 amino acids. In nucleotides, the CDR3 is TGCGCCAGCAGCTTGGGCGCGACAGTGAACTATGGCTACACCTTC. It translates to CASSLGATVNYGYTF.

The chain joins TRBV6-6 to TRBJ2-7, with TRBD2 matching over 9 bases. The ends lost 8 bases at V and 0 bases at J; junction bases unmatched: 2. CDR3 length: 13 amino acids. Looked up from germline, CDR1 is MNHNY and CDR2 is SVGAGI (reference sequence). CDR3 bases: TGTGCCAGCGCGGGAGGGAGCTCCTACGAGCAGTACTTC. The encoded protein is CASAGGSSYEQYF.

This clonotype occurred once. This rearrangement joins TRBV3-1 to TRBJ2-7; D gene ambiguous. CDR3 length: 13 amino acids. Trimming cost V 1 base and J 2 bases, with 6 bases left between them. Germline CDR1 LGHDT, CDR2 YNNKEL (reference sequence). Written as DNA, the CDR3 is TGTGCCAGCAGCCAAGGCAAGACCTACGAGCAGTACTTC. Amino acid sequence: CASSQGKTYEQYF.

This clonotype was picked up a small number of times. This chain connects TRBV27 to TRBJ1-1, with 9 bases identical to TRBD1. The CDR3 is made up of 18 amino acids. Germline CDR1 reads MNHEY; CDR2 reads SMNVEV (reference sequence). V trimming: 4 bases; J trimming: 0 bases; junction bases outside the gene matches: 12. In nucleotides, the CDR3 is TGTGCCAGCAGTTCTGGCGGGACAGGGTTAAACATGAACACTGAAGCTTTCTTT. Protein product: CASSSGGTGLNMNTEAFF.

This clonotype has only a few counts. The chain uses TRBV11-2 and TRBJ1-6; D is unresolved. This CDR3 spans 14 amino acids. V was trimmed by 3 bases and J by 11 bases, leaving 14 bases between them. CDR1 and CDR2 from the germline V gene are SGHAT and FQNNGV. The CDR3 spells CASSLREALAPLHF. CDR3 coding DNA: TGTGCCAGCAGCTTGAGGGAGGCCCTCGCACCCCTCCACTTT.

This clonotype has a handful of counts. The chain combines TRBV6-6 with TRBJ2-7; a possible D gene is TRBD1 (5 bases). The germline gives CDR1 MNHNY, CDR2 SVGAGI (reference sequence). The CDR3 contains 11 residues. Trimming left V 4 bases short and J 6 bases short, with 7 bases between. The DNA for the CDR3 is TGTGCCAGCAGTTCAGGGTTCGAGCAGTACTTC. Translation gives CASSSGFEQYF.